Shown below are 6 T cell receptor beta chains from a single sample sequenced in a study of T cell repertoires in cytomegalovirus infection. TCRdb used MiXCR to reprocess the reads, holding one entry per CDR3 protein. The table shows under 200,000 distinct CDR3 sequences, with approximately 9.6% occurring only once. The source material was PBMCs. The receptors here all came from a human donor in good health (CMV status not recorded). Some clones in this sample may be carry-over from other donors' samples.

This clonotype was detected a few times. The gene calls are TRBV11-2 and TRBJ1-6; TRBD1 matches 8 bases. Losses at the gene ends were 5 bases for V and 7 bases for J; bases not matched to a gene: 7. The CDR3 spans 15 residues. Germline-derived CDR1 and CDR2 are SGHAT and FQNNGV. The CDR3 spells CASSRGTGSNSPLHF. The CDR3 DNA reads TGTGCCAGCAGCCGAGGGACAGGAAGCAATTCACCCCTCCACTTT.

This clonotype was detected only a few times. The chain carries TRBV29-1 and TRBJ2-3, with 9 nucleotides matching TRBD2. J lost 4 bases, V lost 7 bases, and 9 bases had no gene match. The CDR3 is made up of 14 amino acids. CDR1 and CDR2 (germline): SQVTM, ANQGSEA. CDR3 in amino acids: CSGLAGVRPDTQYF. CDR3 bases: TGCAGCGGATTAGCGGGAGTACGGCCAGATACGCAGTATTTT.

This clonotype was seen more than once but under ten times. The rearrangement uses TRBV20-1 and TRBJ2-3; 10 bases map to TRBD2. In germline, CDR1 is DFQATT, CDR2 SNEGSKA (reference sequence). The length of the CDR3 is 17 residues. V lost 6 bases, J lost 1 base, and 13 bases stayed unmatched. The CDR3: CSAPKSGTSERTDTQYF. CDR3 DNA: TGCAGTGCCCCGAAAAGCGGGACTAGCGAACGCACAGATACGCAGTATTTT.

Many counts were recorded for this clonotype. The rearrangement uses TRBV7-2 and TRBJ2-7; 8 nucleotides match TRBD2. The CDR3 loop spans 18 amino acids. Germline values: CDR1 SGHTA, CDR2 FQGNSA. V trimming: 1 base; J trimming: 1 base; junction bases outside the gene matches: 12. The CDR3 loop is CASSLVPPTSAQSYEQYF. CDR3 coding DNA: TGTGCCAGCAGCTTAGTTCCACCGACTAGCGCTCAATCCTACGAGCAGTACTTC.

This clonotype was counted many times. V and J are TRBV2 and TRBJ1-6; maybe TRBD1 (5 bases). CDR3 length: 15 residues. V was clipped by 2 bases and J by 4 bases, with 9 bases between them. Germline V lookup: CDR1 SNHLY, CDR2 FYNNEI. Here the CDR3 reads CASSERQGYNSPLHF. The CDR3 nucleotides read TGTGCCAGCAGTGAACGTCAGGGTTATAATTCACCCCTCCACTTT. The entire variable domain, with the rest obtained from reference TRBV2 and TRBJ1-6, is as follows: EPEVTQTPSHQVTQMGQEVILRCVPISNHLYFYWYRQILGQKVEFLVSFYNNEISEKSEIFDDQFSVERPDGSNFTLKIRSTKLEDSAMYFCASSERQGYNSPLHFGNGTRLTVT.

This clonotype has a count of ten or more. The CDR3 sequence is CASSSSSRGKTQYF. Written as DNA, the CDR3 is TGTGCCAGCAGTTCCTCCTCCAGGGGGAAGACCCAGTACTTC. The V gene is TRBV27, the J gene TRBJ2-5, with TRBD1 matching 7 bases. CDR3 length: 14 amino acids. V shed 4 bases and J 6 bases; nucleotides not matched to a gene: 8. Germline V lookup: CDR1 MNHEY, CDR2 SMNVEV (reference sequence).